This T cell receptor beta chain was identified during a study of blood T cell repertoires in COVID-19. Study-level background: Researchers got acute and convalescent COVID-19 samples from the United States, Italy and Spain.

Per the study methods: Using reference gene primer amplification, nucleated cell counts were estimated. Here immunoSEQ multiplex PCR was the method, and the copy in TCRdb shows in-frame clones only, minus some. The V and J calls and clone size are taken from that table; D and trimming were inferred from the DNA. Of some 460,000 clones in the sample, approximately 90% were seen once. Trimming pared 3 bases from V and 1 base from J, leaving 5 bases between. The CDR3 contains 13 residues. Germline loops: CDR1 KGHSH, CDR2 LQKENI. The study counted Cohort 3 donors as recovered given two negative PCRs, clearance, or symptom resolution.

The sequence was collected from a woman between 18 and 29 years old who had recovered from COVID-19. The specimen sequenced was PBMCs or T cells enriched from blood (not recorded which). The chain joins TRBV18 to TRBJ2-3; D not resolved. The CDR3 sequence is CASSPGRTDTQYF. CDR3 nucleotides: TGTGCCAGCTCACCCGGTCGCACAGATACGCAGTATTTT.